The 32 T cell receptor beta chains reported below all come from one sample, sequenced in a study of T cells in Graves' hyperthyroidism and ophthalmopathy. Using RNA transcripts as the source, TCR beta CDR3 regions were amplified. The study used the HTBI primer set for a first-round RT-PCR of the TCR CDR3. TCRdb used MiXCR to reprocess the multiplex PCR reads, holding one entry per CDR3 protein. The sample carries hundreds of thousands of distinct CDR3 sequences, roughly 15% recorded once. The sequenced material came from blood. The origin of the receptors is a woman in her thirties or forties with Graves' ophthalmopathy.

This clonotype was counted at least ten times. The rearrangement uses TRBV4-3 and TRBJ2-7; 7 bases are shared with TRBD2. The CDR3 extends over 15 amino acids. Germline trimming cut 0 bases from V and 2 bases from J; bases unmatched to any gene: 4. Germline V lookup: CDR1 LGHNA, CDR2 YSLEER. The CDR3 sequence is CASSQDGGGAYEQYF. The CDR3 DNA follows: TGCGCCAGCAGCCAAGATGGGGGAGGGGCCTACGAGCAGTACTTC.

A few counts support this clonotype. The rearrangement joins TRBV9 to TRBJ2-5, with D possibly matching TRBD1 (5 bases). Trimming left V 0 bases short and J 2 bases short, with 17 bases between. The CDR3 contains 17 residues. Germline loops: CDR1 SGDLS, CDR2 YYNGEE. CDR3 amino acids: CASSVGVGASRQETQYF. Here the CDR3 DNA reads TGTGCCAGCAGCGTAGGGGTAGGGGCGTCTCGACAAGAGACCCAGTACTTC. The complete variable domain, with remaining parts taken from reference TRBV9 and TRBJ2-5, reads DSGVTQTPKHLITATGQRVTLRCSPRSGDLSVYWYQQSLDQGLQFLIQYYNGEERAKGNILERFSAQQFPDLHSELNLSSLELGDSALYFCASSVGVGASRQETQYFGPGTRLLVL.

This clonotype was found a few times. A much more abundant neighbour one base away suggests this may be a read error. The gene calls are TRBV28 and TRBJ2-7, with TRBD2 matching over 8 bases. The CDR3 extends over 16 amino acids. CDR1 and CDR2 (germline): MDHEN, SYDVKM. The CDR3 bases are TGTGCCAGAAGTTTCACGGGGGTAGCGGGGAGCTACGAGCAGTACTTC. Its protein product is CARSFTGVAGSYEQYF.

This clonotype was seen only a few times. The chain links TRBV12-5 to TRBJ2-3, with D perhaps TRBD2 (5 bases). This CDR3 contains 15 residues. Trimming pared 7 bases from V and 1 base from J, leaving 15 bases between. The V gene's germline CDR1 is LGHNT and CDR2 FRNRAP. CDR3 in DNA: TGTGCTAGTGCTCTTCGGGGATTTGGCACAGATACGCAGTATTTT. Translated, it gives CASALRGFGTDTQYF.

The V and J genes are TRBV6-1 and TRBJ1-6, with D perhaps TRBD1 (5 bases). CDR1 is MNHNS and CDR2 is SASEGT in the germline V gene. Trimming took 4 bases from V and 3 from J, leaving 7 bases between them. This CDR3 is 14 amino acids long. The CDR3 reads CASSGQYYNSPLHF. The DNA of the CDR3 is TGTGCCAGCAGTGGACAGTACTATAATTCACCCCTCCACTTT.

As for this clonotype: Since a much larger clone is just one base distant, this may be a read error. The rearrangement uses TRBV27 and TRBJ1-5; TRBD1 might be the D (6 bases). Germline CDR1 reads MNHEY; CDR2 reads SMNVEV (reference sequence). The CDR3 is made up of 14 amino acids. V gave up 6 bases and J gave up 10 bases, with 19 bases separating them. CDR3 residues: CASSFRGTNIPQHF. For the CDR3, the DNA is TGTGCCAGCAGCTTCCGTGGGACAAATATCCCCCAGCATTTT.

The sample holds a few counts of this clonotype. The chain employs TRBV28 and TRBJ2-5; tentatively, D is TRBD1 or TRBD2 (5 bases each). Trimming cost V 7 bases and J 5 bases, with 17 bases left between them. Germline-derived CDR1 and CDR2 are MDHEN and SYDVKM. The CDR3 extends over 14 amino acids. The CDR3 loop reads CASTQRGASETQYF. CDR3 DNA: TGTGCCAGCACCCAACGGGGCGCGAGTGAGACCCAGTACTTC.

This clonotype was observed many times. The J gene is TRBJ2-2, the V gene TRBV12-5; 8 nucleotides agree with TRBD1. The trim removed 0 bases at V and 2 bases at J, leaving 14 bases unmatched. The CDR3 has 20 amino acids. The germline V gene encodes CDR1 LGHNT and CDR2 FRNRAP. The chain's CDR3 is CASGLVDVGWTGSNTGELFF. Written as DNA, the CDR3 is TGTGCTAGTGGTTTGGTAGATGTTGGTTGGACAGGGTCAAACACCGGGGAGCTGTTTTTT.

This chain joins TRBV28 and TRBJ2-3, with 9 positions matching TRBD2. J gave up 5 bases and V 7 bases, and 7 bases lay outside the gene matches. CDR3 length equals 14 residues. Germline V gene lookup returns CDR1 MDHEN and CDR2 SYDVKM. CDR3 protein: CASKEREVGDTQYF. The CDR3, as DNA: TGTGCCAGCAAAGAGCGGGAGGTTGGAGATACGCAGTATTTT.

In its sample, this clonotype was seen many times. This sequence joins TRBV19 and TRBJ2-2; 9 nucleotides agree with TRBD2. This CDR3 has 16 residues. The trim removed 4 bases at V and 2 bases at J, leaving 5 bases unmatched. Germline V lookup: CDR1 LNHDA, CDR2 SQIVND (reference sequence). The CDR3 nucleotides read TGTGCCAGTAGTACGCTAGCGGGACTTAACACCGGGGAGCTGTTTTTT. It encodes CASSTLAGLNTGELFF.

This clonotype was recorded many times. This chain joins TRBV7-3 and TRBJ2-2; tentative D call: TRBD1 (6 bases). Germline CDR1 reads SGHTA; CDR2 reads FQGTGA. The CDR3 consists of 14 residues. V was cut by 5 bases and J by 4 bases, with 11 bases left in between. CDR3 in amino acids: CASSTGSGTGELFF. Here the CDR3 DNA reads TGTGCCAGCAGCACAGGGTCTGGCACCGGGGAGCTGTTTTTT.

There are many counts of this clonotype. DNA of the CDR3: TGTGCCAGCAGTTCTCTGAACTACCAAGAGACCCAGTACTTC. Translated: CASSSLNYQETQYF. The chain has TRBV28 and TRBJ2-5, with D unclear. The CDR3 is made up of 14 amino acids. CDR1 is MDHEN and CDR2 is SYDVKM in the germline V gene. V gave up 4 bases and J gave up 0 bases, with 9 bases separating them.

This clonotype has a count of ten or more. The chain links TRBV28 to TRBJ1-2; perhaps TRBD1 as D (5 bases). V lost 2 bases, J lost 4 bases, and 8 bases lay in between. Germline CDR1 is MDHEN and CDR2 is SYDVKM. The CDR3 runs 13 residues. The CDR3 coding sequence is TGTGCCAGCAGTTTACGGGGGACCTATGGCTACACCTTC. Protein sequence: CASSLRGTYGYTF.

The sample holds many counts of this clonotype. The J gene is TRBJ1-5, the V gene TRBV5-1; 9 nucleotides agree with TRBD1. This CDR3 spans 13 amino acids. The junction had 3 bases not matched to a gene; V was cut back by 4 bases and J by 7 bases. CDR1 is SGHRS, CDR2 YFSETQ, per germline. DNA of the CDR3: TGCGCCAGCAGCCCACAGGGGGCCCAGCCCCAGCATTTT. Its protein product is CASSPQGAQPQHF.

This clonotype was observed at least ten times. The genes are TRBV27 and TRBJ1-3, with D unclear. V was clipped by 2 bases and J by 0 bases, with 2 bases between them. The CDR3 consists of 13 residues. Per germline, CDR1 MNHEY and CDR2 SMNVEV (reference sequence). The CDR3 region has the DNA TGTGCCAGCAGTTTAAACTCTGGAAACACCATATATTTT. Translating it yields CASSLNSGNTIYF.

This clonotype was counted many times. The rearrangement joins TRBV20-1 to TRBJ1-1; TRBD1 matches at 10 bases. CDR3 length: 14 residues. J was trimmed by 4 bases and V by 6 bases; bases with no gene match: 8. Germline assignment: CDR1 DFQATT and CDR2 SNEGSKA (reference sequence). The CDR3 DNA reads TGCAGTGCCCCTAGGACAGGGGGTGGCACTGAAGCTTTCTTT. Amino acid sequence: CSAPRTGGGTEAFF.

This clonotype was recorded at least ten times. The chain couples TRBV5-1 to TRBJ1-1, with no clear D. The CDR3 is 13 residues long. CDR1 SGHRS and CDR2 YFSETQ come from the germline V gene. Trimming shortened V by 0 bases and J by 7 bases, and 10 bases separated the two germline ends. The DNA for the CDR3 is TGCGCCAGCAGCTTGGTCCCAGGCAATGAAGCTTTCTTT. Amino acid sequence: CASSLVPGNEAFF.

This clonotype came up many times. This chain connects TRBV13 to TRBJ2-7, with 11 positions matching TRBD2. V shed 5 bases, J shed 4 bases, and the junction held 7 bases outside the gene matches. The germline V gene encodes CDR1 PRHDT and CDR2 FYEKMQ (reference sequence). The CDR3 loop spans 15 amino acids. The CDR3 loop is CASSKGLAGLYEQYF. Here the CDR3 DNA reads TGTGCCAGCAGCAAAGGACTAGCGGGTTTATACGAGCAGTACTTC.

This clonotype was picked up many times. The V and J genes are TRBV7-3 and TRBJ2-7; TRBD2 is a possible D gene (5 bases). Trimming took off 2 bases at V and 4 bases at J, with 9 bases between the two ends. The CDR3 loop spans 13 amino acids. Germline V gene sequence: CDR1 SGHTA, CDR2 FQGTGA. CDR3 DNA: TGTGCCAGCAGCTTAGACTCGGGGTACGAGCAGTACTTC. Amino acids: CASSLDSGYEQYF.

This clonotype was observed at least ten times. V is TRBV5-1 and J is TRBJ2-2; D possibly corresponds to TRBD1 (6 bases). Germline CDR1 SGHRS, CDR2 YFSETQ. V was shortened by 4 bases and J by 4 bases, with 11 bases between the two germline ends. The CDR3 loop spans 14 amino acids. CDR3 in amino acids: CASSPGQFTGELFF. In DNA form, the CDR3 reads TGCGCCAGCAGCCCAGGACAGTTCACCGGGGAGCTGTTTTTT.

The gene calls are TRBV27 and TRBJ1-2; TRBD1 agrees at 11 bases. Germline CDR1 is MNHEY and CDR2 is SMNVEV (reference sequence). There are 19 residues in the CDR3. V was pared by 4 bases and J by 2 bases, with 15 bases of the junction left unmatched. In nucleotides, the CDR3 is TGTGCCAGCAGTTCCACTACCTTCGGACAGGGGGCCTTGAACTATGGCTACACCTTC. Translated, it gives CASSSTTFGQGALNYGYTF.

In this sample, this clonotype turned up many times. The chain combines TRBV25-1 with TRBJ1-2, with TRBD1 matching 9 bases. Looked up from germline, CDR1 is MGHDK and CDR2 is SYGVNS. Trimming cost V 2 bases and J 7 bases; bases outside gene matches: 5. There are 14 residues in the CDR3. The CDR3 DNA reads TGTGCCAGCAGTGAAGGACAGGGGAGGTTTGGCTACACCTTC. Its translation: CASSEGQGRFGYTF.

Ten or more counts support this clonotype. The J gene is TRBJ2-7, the V gene TRBV6-2 or TRBV6-3; D may be TRBD2 (6 bases). In germline, CDR1 is MNHEY, CDR2 SVGEGT. The CDR3 runs 14 residues. Trimming pared 3 bases from V and 6 bases from J, leaving 15 bases between. The CDR3 loop reads CASSYAGTGGEQYF. CDR3 nucleotide sequence: TGTGCCAGCAGTTATGCCGGGACCGGGGGCGAGCAGTACTTC.

This clonotype was seen a few times. This chain links TRBV4-2 with TRBJ2-2; maybe TRBD2 (6 bases). This CDR3 spans 17 amino acids. V was pared by 4 bases and J by 2 bases, with 17 bases between. Per germline, CDR1 LGHNA and CDR2 YNFKEQ. The CDR3 here is CASSPLAGRTNTGELFF. CDR3 bases: TGTGCCAGCAGCCCCCTTGCGGGGCGGACCAACACCGGGGAGCTGTTTTTT.

Note on this clonotype: This may stem from a read error, because a much larger clone lies one nucleotide away. V is TRBV7-2 and J is TRBJ2-7; the D is unclear. V lost 4 bases and J lost 2, with 9 bases in between. This CDR3 comprises 13 residues. The V gene's germline CDR1 is SGHTA and CDR2 FQGNSA. CDR3 amino acids: CASSSWSTYEQYF. As DNA, the CDR3 is TGTGCCAGCAGCTCCTGGTCCACCTACGAGCAGTACTTC.

As for this clonotype: Here the CDR3 omits its conserved ending phenylalanine or tryptophan, so a read error is the likely source. The chain recombines TRBV6-5 with TRBJ1-2; D remains ambiguous. The germline gives CDR1 MNHEY, CDR2 SVGAGI. The CDR3 extends over 14 amino acids. Between the trimmed V and J ends, which lost 2 bases and 7 bases, there was a span of 14 bases. The DNA for the CDR3 is TGTGCCAGCAGTTACGATGGGCTAAGAGGTGGCTACACCTCC. Residues: CASSYDGLRGGYTS.

This clonotype was seen many times. The V and J genes are TRBV30 and TRBJ2-7; D gene unclear. V lost 2 bases, J lost 4 bases, and 9 bases lay in between. Per germline, CDR1 GTSNPN and CDR2 SVGIG (reference sequence). The CDR3 has 12 residues. CDR3 loop: CAWSRQVYEQYF. DNA of the CDR3: TGTGCCTGGAGTCGTCAGGTTTACGAGCAGTACTTC.

This clonotype was counted many times. V and J are TRBV7-2 and TRBJ1-2, with 7 bases aligning to TRBD1. CDR3 length: 12 amino acids. The V segment lost 5 bases and the J segment 8 bases; nucleotides outside the gene matches: 5. CDR1 is SGHTA and CDR2 is FQGNSA in the germline V gene. The CDR3 DNA sequence: TGTGCCAGCAGCCAACGGACAGGAGGCTACACCTTC. Encoded protein: CASSQRTGGYTF.

There are many counts of this clonotype. The chain joins TRBV5-8 to TRBJ2-5; 7 bases align to TRBD2. Germline assignment: CDR1 SGHTS and CDR2 YDEGEE. The length of the CDR3 is 14 residues. V was clipped by 4 bases and J by 2 bases; unmatched bases: 5. DNA for the CDR3: TGTGCCAGCAGCCCCAGCGGGGTTCAAGAGACCCAGTACTTC. It translates to CASSPSGVQETQYF.

In its sample, this clonotype was seen many times. The V call is TRBV2, the J call TRBJ1-4; TRBD1 matches 9 bases. This CDR3 comprises 15 residues. The trim removed 3 bases at V and 8 bases at J, leaving 7 bases unmatched. Germline CDR1 SNHLY, CDR2 FYNNEI. CDR3 amino acids: CASSELGQGNEKLFF. The DNA for the CDR3 is TGTGCCAGCAGTGAGCTTGGACAGGGGAACGAAAAACTGTTTTTT.

This clonotype appeared many times. CDR3 DNA: TGTGCCACCAGCAGAGAAAACGTGGACACCATATATTTT. Its translation: CATSRENVDTIYF. The rearrangement links TRBV15 to TRBJ1-3; D unresolved. The germline V gene has CDR1 LNHNV and CDR2 YYDKDF (reference sequence). The length of the CDR3 is 13 residues. Trimming stripped 0 bases from V and 8 bases from J, with 8 bases between.

This clonotype has a count of ten or more. The CDR3 region is CASSYSGRGLNVLTF. DNA for the CDR3: TGTGCCAGCAGCTACTCCGGGAGGGGGCTTAACGTCCTGACTTTC. This rearrangement joins TRBV28 to TRBJ2-6, with D maybe TRBD2 (8 bases). This CDR3 is built from 15 residues. V lost 6 bases, J lost 10 bases, and 19 bases lay in between. CDR1 and CDR2 from the germline V gene are MDHEN and SYDVKM.